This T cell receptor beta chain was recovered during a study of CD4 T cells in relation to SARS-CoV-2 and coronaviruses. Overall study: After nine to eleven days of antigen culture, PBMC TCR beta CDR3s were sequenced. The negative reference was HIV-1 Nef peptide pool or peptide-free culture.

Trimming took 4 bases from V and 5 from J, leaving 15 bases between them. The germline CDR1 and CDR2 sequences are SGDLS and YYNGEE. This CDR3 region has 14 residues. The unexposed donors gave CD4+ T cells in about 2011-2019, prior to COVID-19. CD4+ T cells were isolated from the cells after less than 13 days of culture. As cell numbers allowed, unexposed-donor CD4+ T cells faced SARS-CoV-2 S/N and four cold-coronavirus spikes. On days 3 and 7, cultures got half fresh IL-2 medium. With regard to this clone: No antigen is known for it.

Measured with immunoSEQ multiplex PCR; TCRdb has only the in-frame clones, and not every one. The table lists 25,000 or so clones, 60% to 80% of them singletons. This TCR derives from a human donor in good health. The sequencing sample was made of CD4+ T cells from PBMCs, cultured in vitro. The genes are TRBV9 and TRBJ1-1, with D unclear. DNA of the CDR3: TGTGCCAGCAGCCAGCGGGAACAAAGGACTGAAGCTTTCTTT. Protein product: CASSQREQRTEAFF.